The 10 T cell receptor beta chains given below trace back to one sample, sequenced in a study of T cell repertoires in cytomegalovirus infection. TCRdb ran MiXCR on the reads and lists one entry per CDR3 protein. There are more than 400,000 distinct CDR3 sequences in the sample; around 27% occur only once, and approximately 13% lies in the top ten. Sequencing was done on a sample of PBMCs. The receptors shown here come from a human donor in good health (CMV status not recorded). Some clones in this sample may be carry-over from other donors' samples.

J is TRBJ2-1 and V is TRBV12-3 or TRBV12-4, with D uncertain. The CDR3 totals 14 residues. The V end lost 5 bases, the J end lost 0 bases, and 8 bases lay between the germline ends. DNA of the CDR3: TGTGCCAGCAGTGACTCCTACTCCTACAATGAGCAGTTCTTC. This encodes CASSDSYSYNEQFF.

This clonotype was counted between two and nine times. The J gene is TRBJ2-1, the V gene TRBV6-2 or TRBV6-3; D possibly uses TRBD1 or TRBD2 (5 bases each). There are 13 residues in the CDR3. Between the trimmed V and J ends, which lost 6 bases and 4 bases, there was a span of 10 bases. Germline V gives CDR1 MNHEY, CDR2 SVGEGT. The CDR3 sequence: CASRRDLYNEQFF. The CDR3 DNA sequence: TGTGCCAGCAGAAGGGACCTTTACAATGAGCAGTTCTTC.

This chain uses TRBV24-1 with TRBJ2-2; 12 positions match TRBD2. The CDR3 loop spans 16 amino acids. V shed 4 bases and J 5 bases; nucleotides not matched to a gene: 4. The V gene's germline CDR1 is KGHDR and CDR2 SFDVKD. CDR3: CATSESGTSGTGELFF. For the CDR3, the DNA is TGTGCCACCAGTGAATCCGGGACTAGCGGGACCGGGGAGCTGTTTTTT.

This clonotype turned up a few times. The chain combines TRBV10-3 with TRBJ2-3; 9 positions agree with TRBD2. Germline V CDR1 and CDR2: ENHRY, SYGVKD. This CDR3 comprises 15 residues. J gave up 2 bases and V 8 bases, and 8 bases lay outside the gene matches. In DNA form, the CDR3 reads TGTGCCATCCCAGCGGCTAGCGGGGACACAGATACGCAGTATTTT. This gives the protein CAIPAASGDTDTQYF.

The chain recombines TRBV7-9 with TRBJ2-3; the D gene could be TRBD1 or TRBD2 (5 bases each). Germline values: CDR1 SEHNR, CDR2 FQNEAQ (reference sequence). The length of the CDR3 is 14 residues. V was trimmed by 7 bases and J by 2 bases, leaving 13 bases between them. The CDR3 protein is CASIHGTATDTQYF. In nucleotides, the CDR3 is TGTGCCAGCATCCACGGGACGGCCACAGATACGCAGTATTTT.

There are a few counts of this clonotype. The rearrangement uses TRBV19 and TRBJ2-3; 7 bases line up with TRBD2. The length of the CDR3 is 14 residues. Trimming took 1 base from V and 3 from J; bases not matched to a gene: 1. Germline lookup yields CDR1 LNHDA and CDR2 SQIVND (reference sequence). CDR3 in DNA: TGTGCCAGTAGTATAGCGGGAGGAACAGATACGCAGTATTTT. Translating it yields CASSIAGGTDTQYF.

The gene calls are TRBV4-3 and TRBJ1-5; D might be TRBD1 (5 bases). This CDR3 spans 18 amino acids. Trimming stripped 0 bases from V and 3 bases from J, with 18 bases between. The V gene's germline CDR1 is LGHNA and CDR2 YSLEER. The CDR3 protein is CASSQDLGDGGYNQPQHF. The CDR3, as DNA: TGCGCCAGCAGCCAAGATTTGGGAGACGGGGGATACAATCAGCCCCAGCATTTT.

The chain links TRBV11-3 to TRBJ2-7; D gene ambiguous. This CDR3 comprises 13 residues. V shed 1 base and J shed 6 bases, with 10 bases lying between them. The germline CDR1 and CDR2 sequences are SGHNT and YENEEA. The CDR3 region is CASSLGVSGEQYF. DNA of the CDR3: TGTGCCAGCAGCTTAGGGGTGTCGGGCGAGCAGTACTTC.

The chain's CDR3 is CASRRTSNEQFF. Here the CDR3 DNA reads TGTGCCAGCAGAAGGACTAGCAATGAGCAGTTCTTC. The chain joins TRBV6-6 to TRBJ2-1; 7 positions agree with TRBD2. The CDR3 is 12 amino acids. The V and J ends lost 6 bases and 6 bases, in that order; junction bases with no gene match: 2. Looked up from germline, CDR1 is MNHNY and CDR2 is SVGAGI (reference sequence).

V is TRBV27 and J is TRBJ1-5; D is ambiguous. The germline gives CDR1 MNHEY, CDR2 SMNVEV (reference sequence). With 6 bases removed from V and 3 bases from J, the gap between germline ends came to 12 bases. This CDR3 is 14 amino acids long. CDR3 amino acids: CASSQQVLNQPQHF. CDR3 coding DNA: TGTGCCAGCAGCCAGCAGGTCCTCAATCAGCCCCAGCATTTT.